This T cell receptor beta chain stems from a study of PD-L1 blockade in urothelial cancer. Study at large: Blood was analyzed 3 weeks (second dose) and 6 weeks after treatment start.

Time point of the sample: pretreatment peripheral blood. Locally advanced or metastatic urothelial carcinoma was present in patients. Some clones are missing from TCRdb's copy, which holds only in-frame ones; the method was immunoSEQ multiplex PCR. The data show about 52,000 clones, 84% seen once. Findings of the study overall: Better survival was forecast by a pretreatment blood TCR clonality below the median.

As regards this clone: What it binds is unknown.

The germline CDR1 and CDR2 sequences are PRHDT and FYEKMQ (reference sequence). The CDR3 sequence is 15 residues long. V dropped 5 bases and J dropped 1 base, with 14 bases sitting between them. The specimen was PBMCs, collected around atezolizumab (anti-PD-L1) treatment. The receptor was isolated from a man aged 50-59 years with urothelial cancer. The rearrangement joins TRBV13 to TRBJ2-5; TRBD1 might be the D (5 bases). The CDR3 DNA follows: TGTGCCAGCAGCATTATGCGACAGACCCAAGAGACCCAGTACTTC. Its protein product is CASSIMRQTQETQYF.